This T cell receptor (beta chain) was captured in a study of cytomegalovirus exposure and HLA in healthy donors. PCR amplification relied on 60 Vbeta primers (plus 13 Jbeta primers). Profiling relied on immunoSEQ multiplex PCR, and the TCRdb table lists in-frame clones only, not all of them. The sample holds roughly 66,000 clones, roughly 69% seen once. General observations from the study: A later analysis showed HLA-associated TCR beta chains outstripping equally common others in clonal expansion. No immune exposure information besides CMV serostatus was available. Across donors, most TCRs were seen rarely, yet some public ones were widespread. In a later analysis, TCR beta V- and J-gene trimming was associated with a missense DCLRE1C variant.

This clone was observed at least ten times. Its specificity is unknown. The CDR3 is 15 amino acids. The V and J ends lost 5 bases and 3 bases respectively, with 17 bases between them. The germline gives CDR1 SEHNR, CDR2 FQNEAQ (reference sequence). This TCR was sampled from a woman between 50 and 59 years old in good health and CMV-seronegative. This chain connects TRBV7-9 to TRBJ2-7, with a possible D match to TRBD1 (6 bases). The sample taken for sequencing was PBMCs. The CDR3 sequence: CASSLQDSLDYEQYF. The CDR3, as DNA: TGTGCCAGCAGCCTCCAGGACAGTTTGGACTACGAGCAGTACTTC.